The sequence of this T cell receptor (beta chain) was determined in a study of CD8+ T cells in alopecia areata. V was cut by 1 base and J by 3 bases, with 4 bases left in between. The germline gives CDR1 SEHNR, CDR2 FQNEAQ (reference sequence). The length of the CDR3 is 12 residues. The treatment is: oral pan-JAK inhibitor, 5-10 mg twice daily. Notes on the study in general: Tofacitinib delivered significant drops in scalp clonality and in expanded CD8+ clones among the top 100. The link between baseline CD8+ expansion and response remains uncertain with one nonresponder.

RNA was extracted and reverse transcribed into cDNA as the sequencing template. The assay was immunoSEQ multiplex PCR, and TCRdb's table has in-frame clones only and misses some. Seen here are over 100,000 clones, around 53% observed once, and the top ten hold around 0.44%. This clone turned up a few times. The antigen is unknown. Within the sample, other DNA sequences also encode this same CDR3. The receptor was isolated from a human donor with alopecia areata. The V call is TRBV7-9, the J call TRBJ2-7; D remains unclear. The sequenced sample was CD4+ T cells sorted from blood, obtained at week 4, from a patient treated with tofacitinib. Here the CDR3 DNA reads TGTGCCAGCAGCTTAGTAAGCTACGAGCAGTACTTC. It is translated as CASSLVSYEQYF. Full variable domain (remainder filled in from reference TRBV7-9 and TRBJ2-7): DTGVSQNPRHKITKRGQNVTFRCDPISEHNRLYWYRQTLGQGPEFLTYFQNEAQLEKSRLLSDRFSAERPKGSFSTLEIQRTEQGDSAMYLCASSLVSYEQYFGPGTRLTVT.